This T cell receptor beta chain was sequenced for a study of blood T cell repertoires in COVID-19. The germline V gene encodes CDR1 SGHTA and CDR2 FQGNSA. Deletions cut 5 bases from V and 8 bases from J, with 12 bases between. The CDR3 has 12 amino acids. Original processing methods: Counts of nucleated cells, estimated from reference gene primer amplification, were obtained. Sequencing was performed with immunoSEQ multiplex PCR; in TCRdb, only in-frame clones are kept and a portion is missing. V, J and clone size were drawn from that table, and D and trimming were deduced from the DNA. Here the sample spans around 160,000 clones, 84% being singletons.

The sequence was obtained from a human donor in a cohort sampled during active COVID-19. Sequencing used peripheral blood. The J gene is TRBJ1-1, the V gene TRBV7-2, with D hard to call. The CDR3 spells CASSLSGIEAFF. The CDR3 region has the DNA TGTGCCAGCAGCCTATCCGGGATAGAAGCTTTCTTT.